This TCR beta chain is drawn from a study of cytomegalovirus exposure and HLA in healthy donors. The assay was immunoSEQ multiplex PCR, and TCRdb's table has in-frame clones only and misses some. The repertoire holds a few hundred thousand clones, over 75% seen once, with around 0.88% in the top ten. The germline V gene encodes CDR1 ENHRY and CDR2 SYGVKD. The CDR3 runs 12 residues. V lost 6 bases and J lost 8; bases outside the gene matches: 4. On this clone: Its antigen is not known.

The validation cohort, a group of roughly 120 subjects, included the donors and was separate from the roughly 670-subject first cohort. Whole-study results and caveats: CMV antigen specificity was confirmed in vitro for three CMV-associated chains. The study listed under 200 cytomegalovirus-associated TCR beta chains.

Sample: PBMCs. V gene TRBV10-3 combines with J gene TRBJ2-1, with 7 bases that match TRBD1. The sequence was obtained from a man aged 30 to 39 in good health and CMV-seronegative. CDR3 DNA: TGTGCCATCAGGAGGACAGGCGATGAGCAGTTCTTC. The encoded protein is CAIRRTGDEQFF.